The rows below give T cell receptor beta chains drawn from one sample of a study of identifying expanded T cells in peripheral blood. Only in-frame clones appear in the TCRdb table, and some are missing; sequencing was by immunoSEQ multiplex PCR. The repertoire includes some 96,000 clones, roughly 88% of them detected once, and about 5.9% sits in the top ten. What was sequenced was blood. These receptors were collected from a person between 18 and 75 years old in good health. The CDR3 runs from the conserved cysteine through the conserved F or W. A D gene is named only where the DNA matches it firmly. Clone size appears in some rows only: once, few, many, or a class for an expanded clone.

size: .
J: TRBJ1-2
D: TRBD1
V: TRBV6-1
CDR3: CASSLGTGAYGYTF
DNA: TGTGCCAGCAGCCTCGGGACAGGGGCCTATGGCTACACCTTC

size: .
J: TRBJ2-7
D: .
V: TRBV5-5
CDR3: CASSLEGLGYNEQYF
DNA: TGTGCCAGCAGCTTGGAGGGGTTAGGCTACAACGAGCAGTACTTC

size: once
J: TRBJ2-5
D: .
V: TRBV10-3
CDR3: CAISESLGGGPQETQYF
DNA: TGTGCCATCAGTGAGTCGTTAGGGGGAGGTCCGCAAGAGACCCAGTACTTC

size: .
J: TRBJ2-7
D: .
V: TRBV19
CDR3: CASSTDIQSRYEQYF
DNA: TGTGCCAGTAGTACGGACATCCAAAGTCGCTACGAGCAGTACTTC

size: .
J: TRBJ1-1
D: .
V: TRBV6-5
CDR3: CASSILKGTEAFF
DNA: TGTGCCAGCAGCATCCTAAAGGGGACTGAAGCTTTCTTT

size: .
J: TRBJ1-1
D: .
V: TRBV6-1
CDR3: CASSDAVGVMNTEAFF
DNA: TGTGCCAGCAGTGACGCTGTGGGGGTTATGAACACTGAAGCTTTCTTT

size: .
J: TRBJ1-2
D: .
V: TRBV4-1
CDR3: CASSQETLTENYGYTF
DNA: TGCGCCAGCAGCCAAGAAACCTTGACAGAAAACTATGGCTACACCTTC

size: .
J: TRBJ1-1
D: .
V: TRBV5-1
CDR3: CASSLAAGTEAFF
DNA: TGCGCCAGCAGCTTGGCGGCGGGCACTGAAGCTTTCTTT

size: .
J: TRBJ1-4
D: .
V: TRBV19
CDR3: CASSPGPPGGEKLFF
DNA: TGTGCCAGTAGTCCAGGGCCCCCAGGCGGTGAAAAACTGTTTTTT

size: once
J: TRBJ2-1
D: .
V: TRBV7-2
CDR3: CASSPRTGEVDEQFF
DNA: TGTGCCAGCAGCCCACGCACGGGGGAAGTGGATGAGCAGTTCTTC

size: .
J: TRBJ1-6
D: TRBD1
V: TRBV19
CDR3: CASSIGGTGPASPLHF
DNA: TGTGCCAGTAGTATAGGAGGGACAGGGCCGGCTTCACCCCTCCACTTT

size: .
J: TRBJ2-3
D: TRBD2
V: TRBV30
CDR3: CALGLAGGSTDTQYF
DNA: TGTGCCTTGGGACTAGCGGGGGGTAGCACAGATACGCAGTATTTT

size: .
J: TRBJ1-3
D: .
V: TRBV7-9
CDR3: CASSFLARKIDSGNTIYF
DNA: TGTGCCAGCAGCTTCTTAGCCCGAAAAATAGACTCTGGAAACACCATATATTTT

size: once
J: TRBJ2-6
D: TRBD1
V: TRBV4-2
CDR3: CASSQEGQGDAGANVLTF
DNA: TGTGCCAGCAGCCAAGAGGGACAGGGGGACGCTGGGGCCAACGTCCTGACTTTC

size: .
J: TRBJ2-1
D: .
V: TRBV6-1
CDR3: CASAYGARNEQFF
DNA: TGTGCCAGCGCCTATGGGGCGCGAAATGAGCAGTTCTTC

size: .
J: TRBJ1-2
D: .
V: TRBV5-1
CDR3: CASSLYGYTF
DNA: TGCGCCAGCAGCTTGTATGGCTACACCTTC

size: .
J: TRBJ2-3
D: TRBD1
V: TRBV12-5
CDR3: CASGFQGAGTDTQYF
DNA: TGTGCTAGTGGTTTTCAGGGGGCAGGCACAGATACGCAGTATTTT

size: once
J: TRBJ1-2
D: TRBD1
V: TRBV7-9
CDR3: CASSQTGDYTF
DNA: TGTGCCAGCAGCCAGACAGGGGACTACACCTTC

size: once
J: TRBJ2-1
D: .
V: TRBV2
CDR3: CASSIPWEQPSSYNEQFF
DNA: TGTGCCAGCAGCATCCCTTGGGAACAGCCGAGCTCCTACAATGAGCAGTTCTTC

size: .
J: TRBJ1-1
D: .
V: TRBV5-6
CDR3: CASSSFGAGSASEAFF
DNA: TGTGCCAGCAGCTCCTTCGGGGCAGGGTCGGCCTCTGAAGCTTTCTTT

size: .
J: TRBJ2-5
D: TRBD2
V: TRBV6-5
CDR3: CASSYGSGRIETQYF
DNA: TGTGCCAGCAGTTACGGTAGCGGGAGGATAGAGACCCAGTACTTC

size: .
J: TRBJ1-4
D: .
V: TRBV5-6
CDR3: CASSQGGAGEKLFF
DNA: TGTGCCAGCAGCCAGGGCGGGGCGGGTGAAAAACTGTTTTTT

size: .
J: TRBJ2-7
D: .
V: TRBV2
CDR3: CASSEGGANTYEQYF
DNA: TGTGCCAGCAGTGAAGGGGGGGCCAATACCTACGAGCAGTACTTC

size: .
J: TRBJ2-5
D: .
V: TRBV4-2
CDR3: CASSPPERDRRETQYF
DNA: TGTGCCAGCAGCCCGCCCGAACGGGACCGTCGAGAGACCCAGTACTTC

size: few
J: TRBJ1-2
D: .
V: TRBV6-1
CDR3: CASSEHGGMDYGYTF
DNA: TGTGCCAGCAGTGAACACGGAGGGATGGACTATGGCTACACCTTC

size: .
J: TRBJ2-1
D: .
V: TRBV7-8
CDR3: CASSLVAGNEQFF
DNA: TGTGCCAGCAGCTTAGTCGCGGGGAATGAGCAGTTCTTC

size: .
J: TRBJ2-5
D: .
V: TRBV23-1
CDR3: CASSPVWKGRETQYF
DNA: TGCGCCAGCAGCCCAGTTTGGAAGGGGCGAGAGACCCAGTACTTC

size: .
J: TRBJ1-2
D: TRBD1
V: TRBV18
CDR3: CASSLSSGQPVNYGYTF
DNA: TGTGCCAGCTCACTGAGTTCGGGACAGCCCGTTAACTATGGCTACACCTTC

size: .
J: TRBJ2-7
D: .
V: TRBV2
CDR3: CASSEDSTSYEQYF
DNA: TGTGCCAGCAGTGAAGACAGTACCTCCTACGAGCAGTACTTC

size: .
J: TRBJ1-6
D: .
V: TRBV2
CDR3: CASSEAQGRDSPLHF
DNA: TGTGCCAGCAGTGAAGCGCAAGGGAGGGATTCACCCCTCCACTTT

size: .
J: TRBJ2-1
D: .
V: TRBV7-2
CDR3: CASSLVESNEQFF
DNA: TGTGCCAGCAGCTTAGTTGAGTCGAATGAGCAGTTCTTC

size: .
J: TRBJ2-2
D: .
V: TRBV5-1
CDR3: CASSVQGSPGELFF
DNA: TGCGCCAGCAGCGTGCAGGGGAGTCCCGGGGAGCTGTTTTTT

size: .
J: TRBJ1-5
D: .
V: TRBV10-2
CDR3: CASSDSLYNQPQHF
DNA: TGCGCCAGCAGTGACTCTCTGTACAATCAGCCCCAGCATTTT

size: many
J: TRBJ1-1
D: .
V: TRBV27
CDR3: CASSGTGWMNTEAFF
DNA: TGTGCCAGCAGCGGTACAGGTTGGATGAACACTGAAGCTTTCTTT

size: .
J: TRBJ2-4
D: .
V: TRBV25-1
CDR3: CASSPPPGTPPSGNIQYF
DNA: TGTGCCAGCAGTCCCCCGCCAGGGACACCCCCATCGGGAAACATTCAGTACTTC

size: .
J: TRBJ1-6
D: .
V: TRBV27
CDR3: CASSLLGAGNSPLHF
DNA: TGTGCCAGCAGTTTATTGGGGGCGGGAAATTCACCCCTCCACTTT

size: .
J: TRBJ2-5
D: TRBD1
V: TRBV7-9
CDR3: CASSSEQGAGETQYF
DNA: TGTGCCAGCAGCTCAGAACAGGGGGCGGGTGAGACCCAGTACTTC